The T cell receptor (beta chain) described here comes from a study of memory CD8 T cells in hepatitis C reinfection. Germline loops: CDR1 SGHNT, CDR2 YYREEE (reference sequence). The CDR3 is 14 amino acids. V was clipped by 4 bases and J by 5 bases; unmatched bases: 4. Regarding time point: late/post reinfection, 12 to 24 weeks after detection. No in vitro expansion preceded TCR sequencing of the sorted cells. The data were produced by immunoSEQ multiplex PCR, yet TCRdb's version contains in-frame clones alone and is incomplete. Here the sample spans some 44,000 clones, about 91% being singletons. The sample was naive CD8+ T cells sorted from blood. The V call is TRBV5-4, the J call TRBJ2-3, with TRBD1 matching 10 bases. The receptor comes from a man aged 18 to 30 with hepatitis C virus infection. CDR3 sequence reads: CASSTGQGQDTQYF. In nucleotides, the CDR3 is TGTGCCAGCAGCACGGGACAGGGGCAAGATACGCAGTATTTT.